This entry is about one T cell receptor (beta chain). Its antigen specificity is not known. Per-base qualities were not stored, and no clone one base away is much larger. These data belong to a study of blood T cell repertoires in COVID-19 (dated by TCRdb to 2019 to 2021). Study-wide context: Samples from collaborators originated in the United States, Italy and Spain and spanned both the acute and convalescent phases of COVID-19. The material from the prospective study consisted of cDNA or gDNA derived from T cells, B-cell-depleted T cells, or PBMCs. Deeply sampled blood TCRbeta repertoires from subjects exposed to, actively infected with, or recovered from COVID-19 were included in the dataset. The repertoires were released in a freely available public database meant as a resource for research on the immune response to SARS-CoV-2. Samples came from the ongoing ImmuneRACE study (first 160 participants) plus 1,254 subjects from 6 global collaborators. Nearly every sample came with metadata listing a de-identified subject ID, COVID-19 status, age in years and sex. Where available, HLA class I and class II types were taken from metadata supplied by the sample provider and were not determined by assay-based typing. Broad study findings and their caveats: Clinical and demographic metadata were provided uncurated, with the amount varying by source and participant.

V loses 0 bases of germline sequence and J loses 3 bases, and the interval between the two ends is 18 bases. The CDR3 holds 17 amino acids from the cysteine to the phenylalanine. Here the CDR3 DNA is all that survives: 51 bases in frame from base 1. CDR1 LGHNA and CDR2 YSLEER were looked up in the germline V gene. Participants in the prospective study were enrolled through a virtual design, were aged roughly 18 to 100 years, and lived in approximately 25 United States geographic areas. In the prospective study, cohorts were assigned on the basis of participant-reported clinical history obtained from a screening survey and a study questionnaire. Recovered participants in ImmuneRACE Cohort 3 were defined by two consecutive negative NP/OP PCR tests, clearance by a healthcare professional, or resolution of symptoms. Mobile phlebotomists in the prospective study collected whole blood, serum and a nasopharyngeal or oropharyngeal swab from every participant. Additional blood draws and questionnaires over an approximately two-month period could optionally be provided by prospective study participants. Prospective study blood samples were shipped either frozen or at room temperature before DNA extraction.

TCRbeta CDR3 regions were amplified from genomic DNA by means of the immunoSEQ Assay, a bias-controlled multiplex PCR. As for the authors' bioinformatics: The number of nucleated cells in each sample was estimated from the amplification of reference gene primers within the assay. To quantify the absolute abundance of each unique TCRbeta CDR3 rearrangement, sequence reads were collapsed and filtered. Productive Simpson clonality was computed per sample as the square root of Simpson's diversity index over productive rearrangements. TCRdb took this table from immuneACCESS and kept in-frame rearrangements with V and J called. Such tables lack part of the clones; where checked against another copy, unresolved V genes explain under half of the gap, and the rest is unexplained. For V, J and clone size, that table is used; D and trimming come from the DNA. This sample comprises about 480,000 clones, 88% of them detected only once. The ten largest clones add up to over 1.5% of the sample.

The material sequenced was PBMCs or T cells enriched from blood (not recorded which). The sequence was obtained from a woman aged 40 to 50 who had recovered from COVID-19. The sequence is built from TRBV4-3 and TRBJ2-7; TRBD2 is possibly the D segment (6 matching bases). The CDR3 sequence is CASSQDGEQSGGYEQYF. DNA sequence: TGCGCCAGCAGCCAAGATGGGGAACAGTCCGGGGGCTACGAGCAGTACTTC.